A selection of T cell receptor beta chains follows, all from one sample in a study of blood T cell repertoires in COVID-19. Profiling relied on immunoSEQ multiplex PCR, and the TCRdb table lists in-frame clones only, not all of them. The sample has about 240,000 clones, about 82% seen once; the top ten hold approximately 5%. The sequencing sample was made of peripheral blood. The receptors originated from a man aged 45-65 years with COVID-19, enrolled during active disease. Both conserved end residues are part of each CDR3. The order of the fields is V gene, D gene, CDR3 length, J gene, CDR3 protein, CDR3 DNA. A D gene is named only where the DNA matches it firmly.

V gene: TRBV19; D gene: -; CDR3 length: 16; J gene: TRBJ1-3; CDR3 protein: CASHNSGGFSGNTIYF; CDR3 DNA: TGTGCCAGCCACAACTCGGGGGGCTTCTCTGGAAACACCATATATTTT
V gene: TRBV30; D gene: -; CDR3 length: 14; J gene: TRBJ2-4; CDR3 protein: CAWSVRVAKNIQYF; CDR3 DNA: TGTGCCTGGAGTGTCAGGGTAGCCAAAAACATTCAGTACTTC
V gene: TRBV15; D gene: -; CDR3 length: 13; J gene: TRBJ1-1; CDR3 protein: CATSTTVWEEAFF; CDR3 DNA: TGTGCCACCAGCACAACGGTTTGGGAGGAAGCTTTCTTT
V gene: TRBV5-1; D gene: TRBD2; CDR3 length: 17; J gene: TRBJ2-5; CDR3 protein: CASSPRASGGAGETQYF; CDR3 DNA: TGCGCCAGCTCCCCTCGGGCTAGCGGGGGGGCCGGGGAGACCCAGTACTTC
V gene: TRBV4-1; D gene: TRBD2; CDR3 length: 17; J gene: TRBJ2-1; CDR3 protein: CASSQPFFGGGANEQFF; CDR3 DNA: TGCGCCAGCAGCCAACCCTTTTTCGGCGGGGGGGCCAATGAGCAGTTCTTC
V gene: TRBV6-2/TRBV6-3; D gene: -; CDR3 length: 15; J gene: TRBJ2-5; CDR3 protein: CASSYPSLVKETQYF; CDR3 DNA: TGTGCCAGCAGTTATCCTAGCTTAGTAAAAGAGACCCAGTACTTC
V gene: TRBV5-1; D gene: -; CDR3 length: 15; J gene: TRBJ2-2; CDR3 protein: CASSLEIGATGELFF; CDR3 DNA: TGCGCCAGCAGCTTGGAAATAGGGGCGACCGGGGAGCTGTTTTTT
V gene: TRBV3-1/TRBV3-2; D gene: -; CDR3 length: 15; J gene: TRBJ1-6; CDR3 protein: CASSQTTGTTSPLHF; CDR3 DNA: TGTGCCAGCAGCCAAACCACCGGGACAACTTCACCCCTCCACTTT
V gene: TRBV5-1; D gene: -; CDR3 length: 14; J gene: TRBJ1-4; CDR3 protein: CASSLESTNEKLFF; CDR3 DNA: TGCGCCAGCAGCCTAGAATCGACTAATGAAAAACTGTTTTTT
V gene: TRBV6-1; D gene: -; CDR3 length: 18; J gene: TRBJ2-5; CDR3 protein: CASSERGLGQLLQETQYF; CDR3 DNA: TGTGCCAGCAGTGAAAGAGGGCTTGGGCAGTTGCTCCAAGAGACCCAGTACTTC